These T cell receptor beta chains were read from a single sample in a study of blood T cells in healthy people across ages. TCRdb processed the 5' RACE reads anew with MiXCR; each CDR3 protein has one entry. The sample has over a million distinct CDR3 sequences; 35% to 55% are singletons. Sequences were obtained from blood. These receptors all stem from a woman aged 60-70 years in good health. Each CDR3 is given with its conserved first and last residue. D genes are given only for firm matches. The size of a clone is reported for some rows only, either as once, few or many, or as a class for expanded clones.

D gene: TRBD2; V gene: TRBV28; J gene: TRBJ2-1; clone size: NA; CDR3 DNA: TGTGCCAGCAGGTCCGCGGGGGGTGTAAATGAGCAGTTCTTC; CDR3 protein: CASRSAGGVNEQFF
D gene: NA; V gene: TRBV5-1; J gene: TRBJ1-2; clone size: NA; CDR3 DNA: TGCGCCAGCAGCCGGAACAGTAACTATGGCTACACCTTC; CDR3 protein: CASSRNSNYGYTF
D gene: NA; V gene: TRBV20-1; J gene: TRBJ2-5; clone size: NA; CDR3 DNA: TGCAGTGCGAGGCCCAACGGGGCGAAGACCCAGTACTTC; CDR3 protein: CSARPNGAKTQYF
D gene: NA; V gene: TRBV7-9; J gene: TRBJ2-1; clone size: few; CDR3 DNA: TGTGCCAGCAGCTTTACAGGCAATGAGCAGTTCTTC; CDR3 protein: CASSFTGNEQFF
D gene: TRBD1; V gene: TRBV29-1; J gene: TRBJ2-2; clone size: NA; CDR3 DNA: TGCAGCGCTAAGCTGACAGGGGGCTGGACCGGGGAGCTGTTTTTT; CDR3 protein: CSAKLTGGWTGELFF
D gene: NA; V gene: TRBV3-1; J gene: TRBJ2-5; clone size: NA; CDR3 DNA: TGTGCCAGCAGCCAAGTTCGTGGGGAACAAGAGACCCAGTACTTC; CDR3 protein: CASSQVRGEQETQYF
D gene: NA; V gene: TRBV27; J gene: TRBJ2-1; clone size: NA; CDR3 DNA: TGTGCCAGCAGTTTCGGGGGACTGGGTCACAATGAGCAGTTCTTC; CDR3 protein: CASSFGGLGHNEQFF
D gene: TRBD1; V gene: TRBV5-1; J gene: TRBJ2-7; clone size: few; CDR3 DNA: TGCGCCAGCAGCTTGGACGGGACAGGTTGGTACGAGCAGTACTTC; CDR3 protein: CASSLDGTGWYEQYF
D gene: NA; V gene: TRBV5-6; J gene: TRBJ1-5; clone size: NA; CDR3 DNA: TGTGCCAGCAGCTTCAGGGGAGGCGGCAATCGGCCCCAGCATTTT; CDR3 protein: CASSFRGGGNRPQHF
D gene: NA; V gene: TRBV20-1; J gene: TRBJ1-5; clone size: NA; CDR3 DNA: TGCAGTGTCACCACAGGGAATAACAATCAGCCCCAGCATTTT; CDR3 protein: CSVTTGNNNQPQHF
D gene: NA; V gene: TRBV9; J gene: TRBJ2-5; clone size: NA; CDR3 DNA: TGTGCCAGCAGCGTACATGTGTGGGAGACCCAGTACTTC; CDR3 protein: CASSVHVWETQYF
D gene: TRBD2; V gene: TRBV4-1; J gene: TRBJ2-3; clone size: few; CDR3 DNA: TGCGCCAGCAGCCAAGAGTCTCGCGGGAGTGCGTATTTT; CDR3 protein: CASSQESRGSAYF
D gene: NA; V gene: TRBV12-3/TRBV12-4; J gene: TRBJ1-5; clone size: NA; CDR3 DNA: TGTGCCAGCACTACCTCAGGGAGCAATCAGCCCCAGCATTTT; CDR3 protein: CASTTSGSNQPQHF
D gene: TRBD2; V gene: TRBV4-1; J gene: TRBJ2-1; clone size: NA; CDR3 DNA: TGCGCCAGCAGCCAGGAAGGGACTAGCGGTAATGAGCAGTTCTTC; CDR3 protein: CASSQEGTSGNEQFF
D gene: TRBD1; V gene: TRBV3-1; J gene: TRBJ2-5; clone size: few; CDR3 DNA: TGTGCCAGCAGCCAACTACAGGGGATGGAGACCCAGTACTTC; CDR3 protein: CASSQLQGMETQYF
D gene: TRBD1; V gene: TRBV18; J gene: TRBJ1-5; clone size: few; CDR3 DNA: TGTGCCAGCTCACCGGACAGGAATCAGCCCCAGCATTTT; CDR3 protein: CASSPDRNQPQHF
D gene: TRBD2; V gene: TRBV7-9; J gene: TRBJ2-7; clone size: NA; CDR3 DNA: TGTGCCAGCAGACCTAGCGGGAGGGCCTCCTACGAGCAGTACTTC; CDR3 protein: CASRPSGRASYEQYF
D gene: NA; V gene: TRBV3-1; J gene: TRBJ2-7; clone size: NA; CDR3 DNA: TGTGCCAGCAGCCCCTATAGGCAGGGGCTGAACGAGCAGTACTTC; CDR3 protein: CASSPYRQGLNEQYF
D gene: TRBD2; V gene: TRBV28; J gene: TRBJ2-7; clone size: NA; CDR3 DNA: TGTGCCAACACTGCATCGGGAGGAGATTACGAGCAGTACTTC; CDR3 protein: CANTASGGDYEQYF
D gene: NA; V gene: TRBV7-2; J gene: TRBJ2-1; clone size: NA; CDR3 DNA: TGTGCCAGCAGCCTCACCAGCGGAAATGGCTACAATGAGCAGTTCTTC; CDR3 protein: CASSLTSGNGYNEQFF
D gene: TRBD1; V gene: TRBV20-1; J gene: TRBJ2-7; clone size: few; CDR3 DNA: TGCAGTGCCAGACGACAGGGACGAGGTATCTACGAGCAGTACTTC; CDR3 protein: CSARRQGRGIYEQYF
D gene: NA; V gene: TRBV20-1; J gene: TRBJ2-7; clone size: NA; CDR3 DNA: TGCAGTGCTAGAGATCAAGGGCCATGGGGTTCCTACGAGCAGTACTTC; CDR3 protein: CSARDQGPWGSYEQYF
D gene: TRBD2; V gene: TRBV19; J gene: TRBJ2-1; clone size: NA; CDR3 DNA: TGTGCCAGTACCATCGGTAGCGGGACCCACAATGAGCAGTTCTTC; CDR3 protein: CASTIGSGTHNEQFF
D gene: NA; V gene: TRBV20-1; J gene: TRBJ2-1; clone size: NA; CDR3 DNA: TGCAGTGCTTGGCCCGGTGCGGGGAATGAGCAGTTCTTC; CDR3 protein: CSAWPGAGNEQFF
D gene: NA; V gene: TRBV3-1; J gene: TRBJ2-7; clone size: NA; CDR3 DNA: TGTGCCAGCAGCCAAACCCGGACGGGGCTCTACGAGCAGTACTTC; CDR3 protein: CASSQTRTGLYEQYF
D gene: TRBD1; V gene: TRBV7-2; J gene: TRBJ2-3; clone size: few; CDR3 DNA: TGTGCCAGCAGCTCGGGACAGGGGGTTGGTGGAGATACGCAGTATTTT; CDR3 protein: CASSSGQGVGGDTQYF
D gene: TRBD2; V gene: TRBV29-1; J gene: TRBJ2-5; clone size: NA; CDR3 DNA: TGCAGCGTTGCCGAAGGAGCGGGGTTGGAGACCCAGTACTTC; CDR3 protein: CSVAEGAGLETQYF
D gene: TRBD1; V gene: TRBV5-1; J gene: TRBJ1-4; clone size: NA; CDR3 DNA: TGCGCCAGCATTCCGGACAGGGGGCAGGTTAATGAAAAACTGTTTTTT; CDR3 protein: CASIPDRGQVNEKLFF
D gene: TRBD2; V gene: TRBV9; J gene: TRBJ2-1; clone size: once; CDR3 DNA: TGTGCCAGCAGCGTAGGACTAGCGGAACCTAATGAGCAGTTCTTC; CDR3 protein: CASSVGLAEPNEQFF
D gene: NA; V gene: TRBV12-3/TRBV12-4; J gene: TRBJ2-7; clone size: NA; CDR3 DNA: TGTGCCAGCGGCCGGACGCAATCGTACGAGCAGTACTTC; CDR3 protein: CASGRTQSYEQYF
D gene: NA; V gene: TRBV3-1; J gene: TRBJ2-1; clone size: NA; CDR3 DNA: TGTGCCAGCAGCCACAGGATTCTAGTCCATGAGCAGTTCTTC; CDR3 protein: CASSHRILVHEQFF
D gene: NA; V gene: TRBV7-9; J gene: TRBJ2-7; clone size: once; CDR3 DNA: TGTGCCAGTAGCTCCGGGCCGCTCAACGGCTACTACGAGCAGTACTTC; CDR3 protein: CASSSGPLNGYYEQYF
D gene: NA; V gene: TRBV29-1; J gene: TRBJ2-5; clone size: few; CDR3 DNA: TGCAGCGTTGCACAGGGTTTGGAGACCCAGTACTTC; CDR3 protein: CSVAQGLETQYF
D gene: NA; V gene: TRBV7-9; J gene: TRBJ2-1; clone size: NA; CDR3 DNA: TGTGCCAGCAGGCCGGAACTAGGGAAGAATAATGAGCAGTTCTTC; CDR3 protein: CASRPELGKNNEQFF
D gene: NA; V gene: TRBV12-3/TRBV12-4; J gene: TRBJ2-3; clone size: few; CDR3 DNA: TGTGCCAGCAGGTTCGAAGATACGCAGTATTTT; CDR3 protein: CASRFEDTQYF
D gene: NA; V gene: TRBV20-1; J gene: TRBJ2-7; clone size: NA; CDR3 DNA: TGCAGTGCTATACAGGGCCGGTTGGCCTACGAGCAGTACTTC; CDR3 protein: CSAIQGRLAYEQYF
D gene: TRBD1; V gene: TRBV27; J gene: TRBJ1-5; clone size: many; CDR3 DNA: TGTGCCAGCAGTGCGGGGACAGGGGGCCGCAATCAGCCCCAGCATTTT; CDR3 protein: CASSAGTGGRNQPQHF